One sample yielded the 27 T cell receptor beta chains listed below, sequenced in a study of cytomegalovirus exposure and HLA in healthy donors. Primers for the PCR totalled 60 Vbeta and 13 Jbeta. TCRdb's table, derived via immunoSEQ multiplex PCR, lists solely in-frame clones and lacks some. The profile covers 120,000 or so clones, with approximately 82% appearing a single time and about 19% taken by the ten largest. Sequences were obtained from PBMCs. The receptors were sampled from a man in his late teens or twenties in good health and CMV-seropositive.

This clone was observed a single time. The chain combines TRBV5-4 with TRBJ2-2; 7 bases are a match to TRBD2. With 4 bases clipped from V and 1 base from J, the junction kept 4 bases outside the gene matches. This CDR3 comprises 15 residues. Germline-derived CDR1 and CDR2 are SGHNT and YYREEE (reference sequence). This chain's CDR3 is CASSLSGENTGELFF. CDR3 bases: TGTGCCAGCAGCCTCAGCGGGGAGAACACCGGGGAGCTGTTTTTT. Full variable domain (missing parts from reference TRBV5-4 and TRBJ2-2): ETGVTQSPTHLIKTRGQQVTLRCSSQSGHNTVSWYQQALGQGPQFIFQYYREEENGRGNFPPRFSGLQFPNYSSELNVNALELDDSALYLCASSLSGENTGELFFGEGSRLTVL.

The chain has TRBV6-5 and TRBJ1-5; 7 positions match TRBD1. The germline gives CDR1 MNHEY, CDR2 SVGAGI. This CDR3 is 15 amino acids long. The ends lost 2 bases at V and 1 base at J; junction bases unmatched: 2. The CDR3 sequence: CASSYATGSNQPQHF. In nucleotides, the CDR3 is TGTGCCAGCAGTTACGCGACAGGGAGCAATCAGCCCCAGCATTTT.

The chain has TRBV11-2 and TRBJ2-5; D gene ambiguous. Germline values: CDR1 SGHAT, CDR2 FQNNGV. The V gene lost 5 bases and the J gene lost 1 base, with 14 bases spanning the gap. The CDR3 is 15 residues long. CDR3 amino acids: CASSPVLLSQETQYF. The CDR3, as DNA: TGTGCCAGCAGCCCCGTGTTGCTTAGCCAAGAGACCCAGTACTTC.

Notes on this clone: Other nucleotide sequences from this sample produce the same CDR3. The chain employs TRBV29-1 and TRBJ2-1; maybe TRBD2 (6 bases). This CDR3 comprises 14 residues. The V gene's germline CDR1 is SQVTM and CDR2 ANQGSEA. Trimming removed 1 base from V and 1 base from J, with 8 bases in between. The CDR3 coding sequence is TGCAGCGTTGAAGGGCGGGGTTCCTACAATGAGCAGTTCTTC. This encodes CSVEGRGSYNEQFF.

This clone appeared a single time. The V gene is TRBV19, the J gene TRBJ2-3, with a weak D call TRBD1 (6 bases). This CDR3 has 16 amino acids. Germline V gives CDR1 LNHDA, CDR2 SQIVND (reference sequence). V was shortened by 3 bases and J by 2 bases, with 15 bases between the two germline ends. CDR3 nucleotides: TGTGCCAGTAGTATGAATGGGGGCAGTCCCACAGATACGCAGTATTTT. Translation gives CASSMNGGSPTDTQYF.

This chain connects TRBV30 to TRBJ1-2; TRBD1 matches 9 bases. This CDR3 has 12 residues. Germline trimming cut 0 bases from V and 9 bases from J; bases unmatched to any gene: 2. Germline loops: CDR1 GTSNPN, CDR2 SVGIG (reference sequence). The DNA of the CDR3 is TGTGCCTGGAGTGTACAGGGGGCCCGCTACACCTTC. This encodes CAWSVQGARYTF.

The V gene is TRBV5-6, the J gene TRBJ1-6, with 11 bases matching TRBD1. The CDR3 runs to 18 residues. V lost 0 bases and J lost 7; bases outside the gene matches: 9. Germline V gives CDR1 SGHDT, CDR2 YYEEEE. The CDR3 loop is CASSLDFRDRGWNSPLHF. DNA for the CDR3: TGTGCCAGCAGCTTGGACTTTCGGGACAGGGGGTGGAATTCACCCCTCCACTTT.

Comments on this clone: The junction does not match germline at one end; this may be a read error. The chain is built from TRBV13 and TRBJ1-3, with TRBD1 matching over 7 bases. This CDR3 is 15 amino acids long. Germline V gene lookup returns CDR1 PRHDT and CDR2 FYEKMQ (reference sequence). CDR3 bases: TGTGCCAGCAGCCTGGGACAGCTGGGGGGAAACATCATATATTTT. Residues: CASSLGQLGGNIIYF. Variable domain in full (rest from reference TRBV13 and TRBJ1-3): AAGVIQSPRHLIKEKRETATLKCYPIPRHDTVYWYQQGPGQDPQFLISFYEKMQSDKGSIPDRFSAQQFSDYHSELNMSSLELGDSALYFCASSLGQLGGNIIYFGEGSWLTVV.

The rearrangement joins TRBV18 to TRBJ1-3; 7 bases are a match to TRBD1. This CDR3 has 15 residues. The J segment lost 8 bases and the V segment lost 1 base, leaving 8 bases of the junction unmatched. Germline CDR1 KGHSH, CDR2 LQKENI. CDR3 nucleotide sequence: TGTGCCAGCTCACCACGACAGGGAACGGGGGACACCATATATTTT. Protein: CASSPRQGTGDTIYF.

The V gene is TRBV4-1, the J gene TRBJ1-4; perhaps TRBD1 as D (5 bases). Trimming took 0 bases from V and 7 from J, leaving 12 bases between them. The CDR3 extends over 15 amino acids. CDR1 and CDR2 (germline): MGHRA, YSYEKL. DNA of the CDR3: TGCGCCAGCAGCCAAGATTCGGGGGATCTTGAAAAACTGTTTTTT. It specifies CASSQDSGDLEKLFF.

About this clone itself: The sample has other DNA sequences that encode this CDR3 too. This chain connects TRBV6-6 to TRBJ1-1; the match to TRBD1 covers 8 bases. Germline values: CDR1 MNHNY, CDR2 SVGAGI (reference sequence). Trimming cost V 6 bases and J 5 bases; bases outside gene matches: 5. The CDR3 loop spans 13 amino acids. The CDR3 reads CASRQGAGTEAFF. The CDR3, as DNA: TGTGCCAGCAGGCAGGGGGCTGGGACTGAAGCTTTCTTT.

This chain joins TRBV6-5 and TRBJ1-2; TRBD1 matches 8 bases. The V gene's germline CDR1 is MNHEY and CDR2 SVGAGI. The CDR3 extends over 13 amino acids. The trim removed 6 bases at V and 6 bases at J, leaving 6 bases unmatched. The CDR3: CASSSDRVNGYTF. Here the CDR3 DNA reads TGTGCCAGCAGCTCGGACAGGGTTAATGGCTACACCTTC.

This chain joins TRBV27 and TRBJ1-1, with D possibly matching TRBD1 (6 bases). CDR3 size: 14 residues. Germline V gene data show CDR1 as MNHEY and CDR2 as SMNVEV (reference sequence). V was clipped by 5 bases and J by 3 bases, with 13 bases between them. CDR3 residues: CASSLQGLYTEAFF. CDR3 DNA: TGTGCCAGCAGTCTACAGGGATTGTACACTGAAGCTTTCTTT.

This chain uses TRBV6-5 with TRBJ2-2; perhaps TRBD2 as D (6 bases). The germline V gene encodes CDR1 MNHEY and CDR2 SVGAGI. CDR3 size: 15 residues. The V and J ends lost 4 bases and 5 bases respectively, with 14 bases between them. Here the CDR3 DNA reads TGTGCCAGCAGTTGGGGACTCCTGAGAACCGGGGAGCTGTTTTTT. Translated, it gives CASSWGLLRTGELFF.

This clone was recorded once. The rearrangement links TRBV28 to TRBJ2-7, with D perhaps matching TRBD2 (5 bases). The CDR3 has 14 amino acids. The germline V and J ends were trimmed by 5 bases and 3 bases, with 14 bases remaining between them. From germline, CDR1 is MDHEN and CDR2 SYDVKM. The CDR3 protein is CASSRARAGYEQYF. CDR3 bases: TGTGCCAGCAGTCGCGCGCGGGCGGGCTACGAGCAGTACTTC.

The rearrangement links TRBV9 to TRBJ1-1; D call uncertain. The CDR3 sequence is 13 residues long. Trimming shortened V by 3 bases and J by 5 bases, and 11 bases separated the two germline ends. The V gene's germline CDR1 is SGDLS and CDR2 YYNGEE. CDR3 protein: CASSGPDGTEAFF. The CDR3 DNA sequence: TGTGCCAGCAGCGGACCCGACGGGACTGAAGCTTTCTTT.

This clone was counted between two and nine times. The chain recombines TRBV18 with TRBJ1-1, with unresolved D. V was cut by 2 bases and J by 1 base, with 14 bases left in between. The CDR3 is 16 residues long. CDR1 and CDR2 from the germline V gene are KGHSH and LQKENI. DNA for the CDR3: TGTGCCAGCTCACCATCCGTCGGAGGGTGGAACACTGAAGCTTTCTTT. Its translation: CASSPSVGGWNTEAFF.

CDR3 DNA: TGTGCCAGCAGCTTAGGCGGGGGGCCCACAGATACGCAGTATTTT. This translates into CASSLGGGPTDTQYF. The V and J genes are TRBV7-3 and TRBJ2-3, with 8 bases matching TRBD2. CDR3 size: 15 residues. J was trimmed by 2 bases and V by 2 bases; bases with no gene match: 3. The V gene's germline CDR1 is SGHTA and CDR2 FQGTGA.

The chain combines TRBV5-1 with TRBJ1-5, with D perhaps matching TRBD1 (6 bases). Deletions cut 2 bases from V and 8 bases from J, with 14 bases between. The germline V gene has CDR1 SGHRS and CDR2 YFSETQ. The CDR3 has 14 amino acids. CDR3 in amino acids: CASSLGQPREPQHF. DNA for the CDR3: TGCGCCAGCAGCTTAGGACAGCCTAGGGAGCCCCAGCATTTT.

The rearrangement joins TRBV23-1 to TRBJ1-1, with TRBD1 identical over 7 bases. TRBV23-1 is an ORF; its function is uncertain. There are 19 residues in the CDR3. The ends lost 4 bases at V and 9 bases at J; junction bases unmatched: 26. The CDR3 spells CASSLGQPTADPMDIKAFF. The CDR3 coding sequence is TGCGCCAGCAGTCTGGGACAGCCGACGGCGGACCCGATGGATATCAAAGCTTTCTTT.

The chain links TRBV28 to TRBJ2-5; D remains ambiguous. V was shortened by 4 bases and J by 2 bases, with 5 bases between the two germline ends. The germline V gene has CDR1 MDHEN and CDR2 SYDVKM. CDR3 length: 12 amino acids. The DNA for the CDR3 is TGTGCCAGCAGTTGGCAACAAGAGACCCAGTACTTC. Translating gives CASSWQQETQYF.

This chain joins TRBV18 and TRBJ2-2; 10 positions match TRBD1. The V gene end was trimmed by 3 bases and the J gene end by 12 bases; junction bases not matched to a gene: 13. Per germline, CDR1 KGHSH and CDR2 LQKENI. The CDR3 extends over 16 amino acids. Here the CDR3 DNA reads TGTGCCAGCTCACCGACACCCCTGTCGACAGGGGGCCAGCTGTTTTTT. The encoded protein is CASSPTPLSTGGQLFF.

J is TRBJ1-1 and V is TRBV6-6, with D perhaps matching TRBD1 (5 bases). The CDR3 spans 13 residues. Germline lookup yields CDR1 MNHNY and CDR2 SVGAGI (reference sequence). V lost 6 bases and J 4 bases, leaving 12 bases between the germline ends. CDR3 sequence reads: CASSPPGGTEAFF. Written as DNA, the CDR3 is TGTGCCAGCAGCCCCCCCGGGGGCACTGAAGCTTTCTTT.

V gene TRBV7-2 combines with J gene TRBJ1-2, with 9 bases aligning to TRBD1. In germline, CDR1 is SGHTA, CDR2 FQGNSA. The V gene end was trimmed by 4 bases and the J gene end by 13 bases; junction bases not matched to a gene: 10. The CDR3 sequence is 13 residues long. CDR3 nucleotides: TGTGCCAGCAGCTCCGGACAGGGGCTAGCGGCCACCTTC. Its translation is CASSSGQGLAATF.

A few counts support this clone. This chain joins TRBV7-2 and TRBJ2-5; tentatively, D is TRBD2 (6 bases). With 5 bases removed from V and 5 bases from J, the gap between germline ends came to 15 bases. The CDR3 length is 14 residues. Per germline, CDR1 SGHTA and CDR2 FQGNSA. The CDR3 reads CASSGDPAGETQYF. The CDR3 nucleotides are TGTGCCAGCAGCGGGGACCCCGCGGGGGAGACCCAGTACTTC.

The chain uses TRBV19 and TRBJ2-7, with 7 bases matching TRBD2. CDR1 is LNHDA, CDR2 SQIVND, per germline (reference sequence). The CDR3 spans 16 residues. Trimming at V came to 1 base and at J to 6 bases, leaving 12 bases not matched to a gene. The CDR3 sequence is CASSIGGEGTLGEQYF. CDR3 nucleotide sequence: TGTGCCAGTAGTATAGGAGGGGAGGGAACCCTCGGCGAGCAGTACTTC.

The chain is built from TRBV2 and TRBJ2-1, with 8 bases identical to TRBD2. Germline CDR1 SNHLY, CDR2 FYNNEI. After removal of 6 bases from V and 7 bases from J, the junction contained 5 bases not matched to a gene. There are 13 residues in the CDR3. Here the CDR3 reads CASRAGVGNEQFF. DNA of the CDR3: TGTGCCAGCAGAGCGGGGGTTGGGAATGAGCAGTTCTTC.